The T cell receptor (beta chain) under discussion was sequenced for a study of blood T cells in healthy people across ages. Study-level findings and limits: While age rose, TCR beta diversity per million T cells dropped in a roughly linear way.

Primed by a sample-barcoded 5' primer and a J-beta primer mix, a second PCR proceeded for 7 to 11 cycles. TCRdb redid the calling of the 5' RACE reads with MiXCR, one entry per CDR3 protein. The table has 1,500,000 or so distinct CDR3 sequences, around 59% seen once. Note on this clonotype: Antigen specificity is unknown.

The CDR3 consists of 14 residues. The germline V gene has CDR1 LGHNA and CDR2 YNFKEQ. Trimming left V 0 bases short and J 5 bases short, with 8 bases between. Sequencing was carried out using blood. The chain has TRBV4-2 and TRBJ2-1; D remains ambiguous. This TCR derives from a man younger than 35 in good health. CDR3 amino acids: CASSQDPDDNEQFF. Written as DNA, the CDR3 is TGTGCCAGCAGCCAAGACCCAGATGACAATGAGCAGTTCTTC.